The rows below give T cell receptor beta chains drawn from one sample of a study of blood T cell repertoires in COVID-19. TCRdb's table, derived via immunoSEQ multiplex PCR, lists solely in-frame clones and lacks some. Of around 58,000 clones in the sample, around 93% were seen once. The specimen sequenced was peripheral blood. The receptor set was obtained from a woman aged 55-69 years with active or convalescent COVID-19. CDR3s leave out the opening cysteine and the closing phenylalanine or tryptophan.

j_call: TRBJ2-2; v_call: TRBV5-1; cdr3_aa: ASSSGLAGTGELF
j_call: TRBJ2-1; v_call: TRBV7-3; cdr3_aa: ASSFNIGTGGPYNEQF
j_call: TRBJ1-6; v_call: TRBV3-1/TRBV3-2; cdr3_aa: ASNERAENSPLH
j_call: TRBJ1-1; v_call: TRBV7-9; cdr3_aa: ASSLAEYDTEAF
j_call: TRBJ2-1; v_call: TRBV27; cdr3_aa: ASSSGTSGGNEQF
j_call: TRBJ2-5; v_call: TRBV18; cdr3_aa: ASSPNTQETQY
j_call: TRBJ2-3; v_call: TRBV7-2; cdr3_aa: ASSLQGARGTDTQY
j_call: TRBJ1-1; v_call: TRBV12-5; cdr3_aa: ASGLFSGFDDTEAF
j_call: TRBJ2-1; v_call: TRBV27; cdr3_aa: ASSPGTSGYNEQF
j_call: TRBJ1-3; v_call: TRBV28; cdr3_aa: ASSGGGKGSGNTIY
j_call: TRBJ2-1; v_call: TRBV27; cdr3_aa: ASSKPGLASNEQF
j_call: TRBJ2-7; v_call: TRBV28; cdr3_aa: ASSPTGPSSYEQY
j_call: TRBJ2-7; v_call: TRBV28; cdr3_aa: ASRTGPTYEQY
j_call: TRBJ1-2; v_call: TRBV10-2; cdr3_aa: ASSEGTGYGYT
j_call: TRBJ1-1; v_call: TRBV15; cdr3_aa: ATSRVSVYTEAF
j_call: TRBJ1-6; v_call: TRBV18; cdr3_aa: ASSLKQGVNSPLH
j_call: TRBJ1-5; v_call: TRBV19; cdr3_aa: ASSIGRTVNSNQPQH
j_call: TRBJ1-1; v_call: TRBV30; cdr3_aa: AWRGTGNTEAF
j_call: TRBJ2-7; v_call: TRBV5-1; cdr3_aa: ASSGTEEYEQY
j_call: TRBJ1-2; v_call: TRBV30; cdr3_aa: AWSRGFYGYT
j_call: TRBJ2-1; v_call: TRBV29-1; cdr3_aa: SVGVKGGLGLVHRNEQF
j_call: TRBJ1-2; v_call: TRBV12-3/TRBV12-4; cdr3_aa: ASSPGHVGGYT
j_call: TRBJ2-5; v_call: TRBV3-1/TRBV3-2; cdr3_aa: ASTRRGAGAQETQY
j_call: TRBJ2-1; v_call: TRBV28; cdr3_aa: ASIPLSGGRALNEQF
j_call: TRBJ2-7; v_call: TRBV7-2; cdr3_aa: ASSLEPYYEQY
j_call: TRBJ1-3; v_call: TRBV15; cdr3_aa: ATSSDRVRPSTIY
j_call: TRBJ2-1; v_call: TRBV28; cdr3_aa: ASRASGGAGRDNEQF
j_call: TRBJ2-5; v_call: TRBV13; cdr3_aa: ASSPREAETQY
j_call: TRBJ2-1; v_call: TRBV6-5; cdr3_aa: ASSYARLAGYNEQF
j_call: TRBJ2-7; v_call: TRBV6-6; cdr3_aa: ASSYPGQGDEQY
j_call: TRBJ2-2; v_call: TRBV3-1/TRBV3-2; cdr3_aa: ASSQVSGRAYGTGELF
j_call: TRBJ1-2; v_call: TRBV30; cdr3_aa: AWNKQGAYGYT
j_call: TRBJ1-1; v_call: TRBV14; cdr3_aa: ASSHYVNTEAF
j_call: TRBJ1-1; v_call: TRBV7-9; cdr3_aa: ASSLTQVNTEAF
j_call: TRBJ2-1; v_call: TRBV7-7; cdr3_aa: ASSLGGSEQF